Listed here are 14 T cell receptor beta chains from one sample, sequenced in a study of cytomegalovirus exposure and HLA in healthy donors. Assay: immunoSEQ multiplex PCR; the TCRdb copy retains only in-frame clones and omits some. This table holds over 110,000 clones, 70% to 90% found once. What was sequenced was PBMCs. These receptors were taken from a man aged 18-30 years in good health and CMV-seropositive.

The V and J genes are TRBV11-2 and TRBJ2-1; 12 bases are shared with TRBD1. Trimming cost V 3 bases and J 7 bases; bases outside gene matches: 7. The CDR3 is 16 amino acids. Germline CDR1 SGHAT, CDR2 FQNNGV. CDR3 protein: CASSFYGTGGMNEQFF. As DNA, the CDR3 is TGTGCCAGCAGCTTCTATGGGACAGGGGGCATGAATGAGCAGTTCTTC.

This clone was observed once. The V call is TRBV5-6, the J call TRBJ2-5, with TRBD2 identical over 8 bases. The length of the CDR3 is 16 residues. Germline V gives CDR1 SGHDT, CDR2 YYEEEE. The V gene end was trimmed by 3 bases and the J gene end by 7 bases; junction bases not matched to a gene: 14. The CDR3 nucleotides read TGTGCCAGCAGCTCGTCCGGACTAGCTTTAAGGGGGACCCAGTACTTC. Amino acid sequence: CASSSSGLALRGTQYF.

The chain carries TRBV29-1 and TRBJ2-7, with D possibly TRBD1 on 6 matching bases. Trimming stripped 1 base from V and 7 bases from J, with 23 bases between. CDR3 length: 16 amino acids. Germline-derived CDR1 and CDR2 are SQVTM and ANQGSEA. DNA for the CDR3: TGCAGCGTTGAAGGCCGAGCGCCAGGGGAAGGGAATGAGCAGTACTTC. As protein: CSVEGRAPGEGNEQYF.

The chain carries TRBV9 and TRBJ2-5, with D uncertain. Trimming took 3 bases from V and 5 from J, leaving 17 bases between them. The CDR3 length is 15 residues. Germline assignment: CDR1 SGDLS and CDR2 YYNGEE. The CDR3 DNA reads TGTGCCAGCAGCGCCGGGTGGTTAGGATCCGAGACCCAGTACTTC. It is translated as CASSAGWLGSETQYF.

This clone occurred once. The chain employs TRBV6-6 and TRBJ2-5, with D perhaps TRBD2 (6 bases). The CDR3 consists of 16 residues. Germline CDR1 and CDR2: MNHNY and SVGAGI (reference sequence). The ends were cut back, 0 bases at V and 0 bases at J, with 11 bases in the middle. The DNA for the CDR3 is TGTGCCAGCAGTTACTCCGCGCGGGGCGACCAAGAGACCCAGTACTTC. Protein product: CASSYSARGDQETQYF.

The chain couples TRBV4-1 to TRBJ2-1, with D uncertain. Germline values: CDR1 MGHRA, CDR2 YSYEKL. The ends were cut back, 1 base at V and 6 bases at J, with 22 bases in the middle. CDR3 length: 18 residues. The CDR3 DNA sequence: TGCGCCAGCAGCCAAGTCCTACTCCCCTCGAGGTCTCCCAATGAGCAGTTCTTC. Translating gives CASSQVLLPSRSPNEQFF.

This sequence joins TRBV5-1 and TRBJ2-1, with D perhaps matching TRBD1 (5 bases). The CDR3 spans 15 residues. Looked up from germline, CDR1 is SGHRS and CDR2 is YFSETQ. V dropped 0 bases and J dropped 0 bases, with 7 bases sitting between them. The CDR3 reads CASSLEQVSYNEQFF. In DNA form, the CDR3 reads TGCGCCAGCAGCTTGGAACAGGTCTCCTACAATGAGCAGTTCTTC.

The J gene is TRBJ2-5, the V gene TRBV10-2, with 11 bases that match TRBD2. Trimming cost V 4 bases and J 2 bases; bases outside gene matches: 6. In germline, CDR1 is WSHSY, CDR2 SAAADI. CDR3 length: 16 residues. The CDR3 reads CASSVALAGVQETQYF. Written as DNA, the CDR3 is TGCGCCAGCAGTGTCGCACTAGCGGGAGTTCAAGAGACCCAGTACTTC.

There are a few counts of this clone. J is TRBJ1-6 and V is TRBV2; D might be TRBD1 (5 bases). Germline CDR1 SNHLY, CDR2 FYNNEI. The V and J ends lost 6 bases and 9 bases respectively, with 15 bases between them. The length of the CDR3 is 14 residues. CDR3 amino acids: CASRGEGLGSPLHF. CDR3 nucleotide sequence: TGTGCCAGCAGGGGGGAGGGACTTGGTTCACCCCTCCACTTT.

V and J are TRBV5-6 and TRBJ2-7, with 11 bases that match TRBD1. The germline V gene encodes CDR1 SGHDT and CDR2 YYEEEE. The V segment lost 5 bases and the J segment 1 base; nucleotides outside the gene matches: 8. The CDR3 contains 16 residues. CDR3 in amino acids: CASSSRTGGISYEQYF. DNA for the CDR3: TGTGCCAGCAGTTCAAGGACAGGGGGCATTTCCTACGAGCAGTACTTC.

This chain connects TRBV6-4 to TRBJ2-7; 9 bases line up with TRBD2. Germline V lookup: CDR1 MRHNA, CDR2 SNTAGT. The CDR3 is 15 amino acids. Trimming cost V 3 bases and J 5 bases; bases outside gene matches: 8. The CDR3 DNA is TGTGCCAGCAGTGAACAGGCTAGCGGGATCCACGAGCAGTACTTC. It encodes CASSEQASGIHEQYF.

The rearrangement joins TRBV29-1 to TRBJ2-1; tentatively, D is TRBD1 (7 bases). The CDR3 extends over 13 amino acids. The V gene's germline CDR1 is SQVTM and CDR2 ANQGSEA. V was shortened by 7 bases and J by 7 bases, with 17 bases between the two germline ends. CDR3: CSALNRGGNEQFF. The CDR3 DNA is TGCAGCGCCCTAAACAGGGGAGGAAATGAGCAGTTCTTC.

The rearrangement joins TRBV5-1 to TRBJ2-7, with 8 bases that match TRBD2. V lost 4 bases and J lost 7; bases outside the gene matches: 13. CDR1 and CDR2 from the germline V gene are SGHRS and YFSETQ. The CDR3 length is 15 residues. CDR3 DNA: TGCGCCAGCAGCCGAGAGCGGGAGAGTTTTGGTGAGCAGTACTTC. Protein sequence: CASSRERESFGEQYF.

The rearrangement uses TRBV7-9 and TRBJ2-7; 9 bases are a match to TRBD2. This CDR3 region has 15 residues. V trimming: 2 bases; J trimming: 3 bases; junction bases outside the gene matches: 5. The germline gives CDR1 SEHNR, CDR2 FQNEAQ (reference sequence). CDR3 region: CASSLKTSGYYEQYF. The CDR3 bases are TGTGCCAGCAGCTTAAAGACTAGCGGCTACTACGAGCAGTACTTC.